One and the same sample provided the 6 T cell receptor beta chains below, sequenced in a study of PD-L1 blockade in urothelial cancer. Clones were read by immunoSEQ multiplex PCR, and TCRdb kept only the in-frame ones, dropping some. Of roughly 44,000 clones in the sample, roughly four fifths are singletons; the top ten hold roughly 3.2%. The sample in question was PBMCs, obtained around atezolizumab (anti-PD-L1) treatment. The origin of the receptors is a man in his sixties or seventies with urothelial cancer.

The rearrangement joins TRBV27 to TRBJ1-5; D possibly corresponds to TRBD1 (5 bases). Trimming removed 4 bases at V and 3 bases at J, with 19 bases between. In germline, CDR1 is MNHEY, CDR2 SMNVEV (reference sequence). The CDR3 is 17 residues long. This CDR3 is CASSSSAGRGINQPQHF. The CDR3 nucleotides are TGTGCCAGCAGTTCCTCGGCAGGGAGGGGAATCAATCAGCCCCAGCATTTT.

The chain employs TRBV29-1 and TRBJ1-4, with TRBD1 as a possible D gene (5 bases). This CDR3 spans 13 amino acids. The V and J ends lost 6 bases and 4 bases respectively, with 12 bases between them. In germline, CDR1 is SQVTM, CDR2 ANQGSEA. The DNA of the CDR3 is TGCAGCGTCGACAGACAAGATAATGAAAAACTGTTTTTT. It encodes CSVDRQDNEKLFF.

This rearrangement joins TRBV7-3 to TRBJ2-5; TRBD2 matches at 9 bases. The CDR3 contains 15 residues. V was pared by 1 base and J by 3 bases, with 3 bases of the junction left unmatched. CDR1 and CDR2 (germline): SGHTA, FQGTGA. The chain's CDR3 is CASSLRGGGEETQYF. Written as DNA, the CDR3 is TGTGCCAGCAGCTTAAGGGGCGGGGGGGAAGAGACCCAGTACTTC.

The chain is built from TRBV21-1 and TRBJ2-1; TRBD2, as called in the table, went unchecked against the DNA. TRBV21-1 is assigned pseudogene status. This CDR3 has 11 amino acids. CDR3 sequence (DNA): TGTGCCAGCACACGCCGGGGGGAGCAGTTCTTC. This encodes CASTRRGEQFF.

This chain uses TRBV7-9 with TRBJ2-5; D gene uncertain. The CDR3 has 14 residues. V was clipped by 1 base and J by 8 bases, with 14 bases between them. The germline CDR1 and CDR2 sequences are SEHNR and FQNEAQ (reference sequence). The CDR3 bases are TGTGCCAGCAGCTTAGGAGGCCATCCCGGCACCCAGTACTTC. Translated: CASSLGGHPGTQYF.

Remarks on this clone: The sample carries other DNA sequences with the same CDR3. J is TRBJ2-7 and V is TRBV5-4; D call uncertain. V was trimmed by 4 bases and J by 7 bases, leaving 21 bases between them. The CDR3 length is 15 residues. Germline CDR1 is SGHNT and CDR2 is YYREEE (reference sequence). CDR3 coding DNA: TGTGCCAGCAGCGTGGGAAGCCGATCGGTCTATGAGCAGTACTTC. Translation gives CASSVGSRSVYEQYF.